The present T cell receptor beta chain was sequenced within a study of cytomegalovirus exposure and HLA in healthy donors. Whole-study findings and limits: The study designated roughly 160 TCR beta chains cytomegalovirus-associated. In an earlier analysis, about 90% or about 30%: the productive usage of most TCR beta V segments. Exclusion applied to some V segments, including TRBV6-2 and TRBV6-3, as they were indistinguishable.

Concerning this clone: Its specificity is not known.

CDR3 length equals 16 residues. The germline V gene has CDR1 SGDLS and CDR2 YYNGEE. With V trimmed by 6 bases and J by 2 bases, 7 bases remained unmatched. Researchers ran the PCR with 60 Vbeta and 13 Jbeta primers. This table comes from immunoSEQ multiplex PCR, and its TCRdb copy is limited to in-frame clones, with some not included. The sample holds fewer than 150,000 clones, roughly 80% seen once. Those who donated were healthy bone marrow donors. The TCR originated in a man aged 40-50 years in good health and CMV-seropositive. This chain connects TRBV9 to TRBJ1-6; 8 bases agree with TRBD1. The sequencing input was PBMCs. The CDR3 DNA sequence: TGTGCCAGCAACCCGACAGGGGAACCCTATAATTCACCCCTCCACTTT. It encodes CASNPTGEPYNSPLHF.